This TCR beta chain was obtained from a study of blood T cell repertoires in COVID-19. Turning to the study itself: There were acute and convalescent COVID-19 samples, and they came from the United States, Italy and Spain. T cells, B-cell-depleted T cells, or PBMCs supplied cDNA or gDNA.

The authors' processing: Estimated nucleated cell counts came from reference gene primer amplification. Generated by immunoSEQ multiplex PCR, the TCRdb table keeps only in-frame clones and is missing some. The V and J calls and clone size were taken over from that table, and D and trimming were inferred from the DNA. The sample includes around 280,000 clones, approximately 86% of them seen just once. Germline lookup yields CDR1 SGHNT and CDR2 YYREEE (reference sequence). The CDR3 totals 18 residues. With V trimmed by 4 bases and J by 7 bases, 17 bases remained unmatched. The V call is TRBV5-4, the J call TRBJ1-4, with 9 bases that match TRBD1. This clonotype was sampled from a woman in her forties or fifties with active or convalescent COVID-19. What was sequenced was peripheral blood. The chain's CDR3 is CASSLGVGVRTGAEKLFF. CDR3 DNA sequence: TGTGCCAGCAGCCTGGGGGTTGGCGTGCGGACAGGGGCTGAAAAACTGTTTTTT.